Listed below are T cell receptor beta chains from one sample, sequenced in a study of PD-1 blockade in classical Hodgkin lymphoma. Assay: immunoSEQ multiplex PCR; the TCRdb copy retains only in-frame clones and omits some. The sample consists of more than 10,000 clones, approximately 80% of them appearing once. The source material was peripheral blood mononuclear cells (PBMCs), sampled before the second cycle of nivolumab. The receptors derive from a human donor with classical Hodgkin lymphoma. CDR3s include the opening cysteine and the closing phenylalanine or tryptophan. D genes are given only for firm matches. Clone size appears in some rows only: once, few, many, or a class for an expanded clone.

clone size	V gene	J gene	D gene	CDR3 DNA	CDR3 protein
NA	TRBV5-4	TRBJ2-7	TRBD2	TGTGCCAGCAGCAGTCTAGCGGACGAGCAGTACTTC	CASSSLADEQYF
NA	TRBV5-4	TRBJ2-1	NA	TGTGCCAGCAGCTTATCGACTGGCACTTACAATGAGCAGTTCTTC	CASSLSTGTYNEQFF
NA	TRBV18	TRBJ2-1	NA	TGTGCCAGCTCACCTCCCCTTGCGGCTAGCTCCTACAATGAGCAGTTCTTC	CASSPPLAASSYNEQFF
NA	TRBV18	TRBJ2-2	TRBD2	TGTGCCAGCTCACCGTCCGGGACTAGCGGGACCGGGGAGCTGTTTTTT	CASSPSGTSGTGELFF
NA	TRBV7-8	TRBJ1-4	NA	TGTGCCAGCAGTTCGTGGGGTTCGGGTGCTAATGAAAAACTGTTTTTT	CASSSWGSGANEKLFF
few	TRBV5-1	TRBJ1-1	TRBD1	TGCGCCAGCAGCGCGTACAGGGGTACCACTGAAGCTTTCTTT	CASSAYRGTTEAFF
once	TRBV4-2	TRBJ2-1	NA	TGTGCCAGCAGCCAGCCCGGGCCTACTCGAAATGAGCAGTTCTTC	CASSQPGPTRNEQFF
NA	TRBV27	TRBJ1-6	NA	TGTGCCAGCAGTGGACCGGGCCCACTGGGATTGGGCGGTTCACCCCTCCACTTT	CASSGPGPLGLGGSPLHF
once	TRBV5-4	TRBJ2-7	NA	TGTGCCAGCAGCTTGGGGGCGGGTGGAGGGAGGGAGCAGTACTTC	CASSLGAGGGREQYF
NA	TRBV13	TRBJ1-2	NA	TGTGCCAGCAGCTTCAACAGGGGCTACACCTTC	CASSFNRGYTF
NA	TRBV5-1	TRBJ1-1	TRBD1	TGCGCCAGCAGCCTGTCCCGGGACAGCACTGAAGCTTTCTTT	CASSLSRDSTEAFF